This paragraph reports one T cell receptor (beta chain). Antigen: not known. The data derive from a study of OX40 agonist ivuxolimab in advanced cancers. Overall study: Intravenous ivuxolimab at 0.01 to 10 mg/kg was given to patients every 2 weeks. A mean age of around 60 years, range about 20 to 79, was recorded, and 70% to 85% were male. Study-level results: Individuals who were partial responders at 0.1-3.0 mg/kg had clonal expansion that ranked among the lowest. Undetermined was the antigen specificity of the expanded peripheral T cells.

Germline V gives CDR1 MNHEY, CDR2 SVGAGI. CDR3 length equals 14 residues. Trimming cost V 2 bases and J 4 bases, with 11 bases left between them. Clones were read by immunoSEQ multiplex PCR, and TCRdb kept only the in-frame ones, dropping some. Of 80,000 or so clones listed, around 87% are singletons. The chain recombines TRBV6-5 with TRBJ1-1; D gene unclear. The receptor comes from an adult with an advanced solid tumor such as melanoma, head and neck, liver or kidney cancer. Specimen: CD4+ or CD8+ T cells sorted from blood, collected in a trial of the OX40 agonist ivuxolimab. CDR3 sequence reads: CASSYKREGTEAFF. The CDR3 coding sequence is TGTGCCAGCAGTTACAAGAGGGAGGGCACTGAAGCTTTCTTT.